The next 15 T cell receptor beta chains were all read from a single sample in a study of PD-1 blockade in classical Hodgkin lymphoma. The sample's time point: cycle 4 day 1 (C4D1), after five to seven weeks of nivolumab. Every patient had relapsed following autologous stem cell transplantation, and cohorts differed in brentuximab vedotin exposure. The repertoire was sequenced with immunoSEQ multiplex PCR; TCRdb's copy has only in-frame clones and lacks some. The repertoire has 15,000 to 20,000 clones, over 75% of them found once; the top ten carry around a fifth. The input for sequencing was peripheral blood mononuclear cells (PBMCs), taken before the fourth cycle of nivolumab. These receptors originate from a human donor with classical Hodgkin lymphoma.

V gene TRBV28 combines with J gene TRBJ2-1, with D maybe TRBD1 (5 bases). V was clipped by 5 bases and J by 3 bases, with 14 bases between them. CDR1 and CDR2 from the germline V gene are MDHEN and SYDVKM. The CDR3 is 15 amino acids. CDR3 protein: CASSTPGHFYNEQFF. The CDR3 DNA reads as TGTGCCAGCAGTACCCCAGGACATTTCTACAATGAGCAGTTCTTC.

The chain joins TRBV7-9 to TRBJ1-4; no clear D gene. Trimming stripped 1 base from V and 5 bases from J, with 11 bases between. CDR1 and CDR2 (germline): SEHNR, FQNEAQ (reference sequence). The CDR3 has 15 residues. The CDR3 protein is CASSLGSLGNEKLFF. The DNA for the CDR3 is TGTGCCAGCAGCTTAGGCTCGCTAGGGAATGAAAAACTGTTTTTT.

This rearrangement joins TRBV10-3 to TRBJ1-3; 8 bases match TRBD1. Germline CDR1 ENHRY, CDR2 SYGVKD. The J segment lost 0 bases and the V segment lost 6 bases, leaving 4 bases of the junction unmatched. This CDR3 region has 15 residues. For the CDR3, the DNA is TGTGCCATCAGAGGACAGGGAAGCTCTGGAAACACCATATATTTT. This sequence encodes CAIRGQGSSGNTIYF.

The rearrangement uses TRBV4-1 and TRBJ2-3; 7 bases fit TRBD1. The V gene end was trimmed by 2 bases and the J gene end by 5 bases; junction bases not matched to a gene: 7. Germline CDR1 reads MGHRA; CDR2 reads YSYEKL. The CDR3 consists of 15 residues. CDR3 loop: CASSQRQGWVDTQYF. CDR3 nucleotides: TGCGCCAGCAGCCAAAGACAGGGATGGGTAGATACGCAGTATTTT.

This chain links TRBV5-8 with TRBJ2-1; 8 bases match TRBD1. The junction had 12 bases not matched to a gene; V was cut back by 7 bases and J by 9 bases. Germline loops: CDR1 SGHTS, CDR2 YDEGEE. This CDR3 spans 14 amino acids. The DNA of the CDR3 is TGTGCCAGCCGACTCCAGGGGGCGCAAGGTGAGCAGTTCTTC. Its protein product is CASRLQGAQGEQFF. Supplemented by reference TRBV5-8 and TRBJ2-1, the full variable domain reads EAGVTQSPTHLIKTRGQQATLRCSPISGHTSVYWYQQALGLGLQFLLWYDEGEERNRGNFPPRFSGRQFPNYSSELNVNALELEDSALYLCASRLQGAQGEQFFGPGTRLTVL.

The chain combines TRBV11-3 with TRBJ2-2, with a weak D call TRBD2 (6 bases). Germline V lookup: CDR1 SGHNT, CDR2 YENEEA. The V end lost 5 bases, the J end lost 4 bases, and 17 bases lay between the germline ends. CDR3 length equals 16 residues. The CDR3 nucleotides read TGTGCCAGCAGCGCCTGGGTCGGGGGTGGCACCGGGGAGCTGTTTTTT. This gives the protein CASSAWVGGGTGELFF.

A word on this clone: A far larger clone is just one base off, so this is likely a read error. Other nucleotide sequences in the sample specify the same CDR3. This sequence joins TRBV13 and TRBJ1-1; 12 bases agree with TRBD1. Germline CDR1 and CDR2: PRHDT and FYEKMQ (reference sequence). This CDR3 has 16 amino acids. In nucleotides, the CDR3 is TGTGCCAGCAGCGCCGGGACAGGGGGCGTGTACACTGAAGCCTTCTTT. Translating it yields CASSAGTGGVYTEAFF.

The table lists this clone with a few counts. The chain recombines TRBV5-1 with TRBJ1-2; D is unclear. The V gene's germline CDR1 is SGHRS and CDR2 YFSETQ. The length of the CDR3 is 14 residues. V lost 0 bases and J lost 14, with 20 bases in between. The CDR3 spells CASSLASGVRGSTF. The CDR3 DNA reads TGCGCCAGCAGCTTGGCCTCAGGAGTCCGGGGTTCGACCTTC.

The chain joins TRBV7-9 to TRBJ1-3; 11 bases are a match to TRBD1. The J segment lost 3 bases and the V segment lost 3 bases, leaving 1 base of the junction unmatched. This CDR3 has 15 residues. Germline V CDR1 and CDR2: SEHNR, FQNEAQ (reference sequence). The CDR3 region has the DNA TGTGCCAGCAGCTTCGGGACAGGGGGTGGAAACACCATATATTTT. Protein sequence: CASSFGTGGGNTIYF.

The V and J genes are TRBV19 and TRBJ1-5; perhaps TRBD1 as D (5 bases). Germline values: CDR1 LNHDA, CDR2 SQIVND (reference sequence). V lost 6 bases to trimming and J lost 0 bases, with 30 bases between them. The CDR3 covers 21 residues. CDR3 sequence: CASSLRIGEYHIFDSNQPQHF. The CDR3 nucleotides read TGTGCCAGTAGCCTACGGATAGGGGAATATCATATTTTCGATAGCAATCAGCCCCAGCATTTT.

V gene TRBV11-2 combines with J gene TRBJ1-2; 9 bases match TRBD1. CDR1 SGHAT and CDR2 FQNNGV come from the germline V gene. The CDR3 contains 15 residues. Trimming removed 5 bases from V and 4 bases from J; junction bases left unmatched: 8. CDR3 amino acids: CASSLDRGNIYGYTF. As DNA, the CDR3 is TGTGCCAGCAGCCTGGACAGGGGTAACATCTATGGCTACACCTTC. Full variable domain (rest looked up from reference TRBV11-2 and TRBJ1-2): EAGVAQSPRYKIIEKRQSVAFWCNPISGHATLYWYQQILGQGPKLLIQFQNNGVVDDSQLPKDRFSAERLKGVDSTLKIQPAKLEDSAVYLCASSLDRGNIYGYTFGSGTRLTVV.

J is TRBJ2-3 and V is TRBV19; TRBD2 matches 13 bases. Germline assignment: CDR1 LNHDA and CDR2 SQIVND (reference sequence). With 4 bases clipped from V and 6 bases from J, the junction kept 13 bases outside the gene matches. The CDR3 runs 18 residues. The CDR3: CASSKRLLAGGPVDTQYF. In DNA, the CDR3 is TGTGCCAGTAGTAAACGCCTACTAGCGGGGGGGCCGGTGGATACGCAGTATTTT.

This chain uses TRBV28 with TRBJ1-2; maybe TRBD1 (5 bases). CDR1 is MDHEN and CDR2 is SYDVKM in the germline V gene. The CDR3 contains 13 residues. V lost 4 bases and J lost 4, with 10 bases in between. The CDR3 region has the DNA TGTGCCAGCAGTTCACAGGTTACCTATGGCTACACCTTC. This translates into CASSSQVTYGYTF.

The CDR3 reads CASRTGTAPTDTQYF. In DNA, the CDR3 is TGTGCCAGTAGGACCGGGACAGCTCCCACAGATACGCAGTATTTT. The V gene is TRBV19, the J gene TRBJ2-3; 7 bases are shared with TRBD1. Germline loops: CDR1 LNHDA, CDR2 SQIVND (reference sequence). This CDR3 comprises 15 residues. The J segment lost 2 bases and the V segment lost 6 bases, leaving 8 bases of the junction unmatched.

V usage is TRBV7-2 and J usage is TRBJ2-7, with D hard to call. The CDR3 extends over 13 amino acids. V gave up 1 base and J gave up 0 bases, with 4 bases separating them. The germline V gene has CDR1 SGHTA and CDR2 FQGNSA. CDR3 sequence: CASSLGVSYEQYV. The CDR3 bases are TGTGCCAGCAGCTTAGGGGTCTCCTACGAGCAGTACGTC.